This TCR beta chain was recorded in a study of T cells in Graves' hyperthyroidism and ophthalmopathy. Study overall: Before treatment of any kind, peripheral blood was taken at initial diagnosis.

TCR beta CDR3 regions were amplified from RNA transcripts. HTBI primers were the set used in a first-round RT-PCR of the TCR CDR3. MiXCR was run by TCRdb on the multiplex PCR reads, yielding one entry per CDR3 protein. The sample lists about 600,000 distinct CDR3 sequences; about 14% were seen once. This clonotype occurred many times. Not enrolled were patients with uncontrolled infection, other autoimmune disease, pregnancy or lactation. Sequencing used blood. This clonotype originated in a woman between 50 and 59 years old with Graves' ophthalmopathy.

The CDR3 region has the DNA TGCAGCGTTGAAGTCTTAGGGCTGGGGGCTGAAGCTTTCTTT. As protein: CSVEVLGLGAEAFF. V and J are TRBV29-1 and TRBJ1-1; weak D call: TRBD1 (5 bases). V was cut by 1 base and J by 6 bases, with 15 bases left in between. Germline V lookup: CDR1 SQVTM, CDR2 ANQGSEA. The CDR3 is 14 amino acids.